These T cell receptor beta chains were read from a single sample in a study of T cells in Graves' hyperthyroidism and ophthalmopathy. TCRdb reprocessed the multiplex PCR reads via MiXCR and lists one record per CDR3 protein. This sample has hundreds of thousands of distinct CDR3 sequences, with 15% to 20% found just once. Specimen: blood. All receptors come from a woman between 45 and 60 years old with Graves' hyperthyroidism that later progressed to Graves' ophthalmopathy. The CDR3 runs from the conserved cysteine through the conserved F or W. The D gene is left open where the match is weak. Only some rows state a clone size, as once, few, many or a class for expanded clones.

d_call,j_call,v_call,clone_size,cdr3_aa,cdr3_nt
.,TRBJ1-1,TRBV6-1,few,CASSEYGREAFF,TGTGCCAGCAGTGAATATGGCAGAGAAGCTTTCTTT
.,TRBJ2-7,TRBV7-9,many,CASSIGYYEQYF,TGTGCCAGCAGCATAGGGTACTACGAGCAGTACTTC
.,TRBJ2-1,TRBV19,.,CASNPGPYNEQFF,TGTGCCAGTAACCCAGGGCCCTACAATGAGCAGTTCTTC
TRBD2,TRBJ2-3,TRBV12-5,.,CASGPAFAGGQWSNTQYF,TGTGCTAGTGGTCCGGCGTTCGCGGGGGGCCAGTGGAGTAATACGCAGTATTTT
.,TRBJ2-6,TRBV6-1,.,CASRELRGEGSGANVLTF,TGTGCCAGCAGAGAACTCAGGGGAGAAGGTTCTGGGGCCAACGTCCTGACTTTC
TRBD1,TRBJ2-1,TRBV5-1,.,CASSPDGQGSYNEQFF,TGCGCCAGCAGCCCGGACGGACAGGGCTCCTACAATGAGCAGTTCTTC
.,TRBJ2-4,TRBV2,.,CASSEPRAGWIQYF,TGTGCCAGCAGTGAACCCCGGGCAGGATGGATTCAGTACTTC
.,TRBJ1-5,TRBV5-6,few,CASSSGTYSNQPQHF,TGTGCCAGCAGCTCCGGGACATATAGCAATCAGCCCCAGCATTTT
TRBD1,TRBJ2-7,TRBV5-1,many,CASSSAGGTYEQYF,TGCGCCAGCAGCTCCGCAGGGGGAACCTACGAGCAGTACTTC
TRBD1,TRBJ1-1,TRBV2,many,CAIELTGGDTEAFF,TGTGCCATCGAATTAACAGGGGGTGACACTGAAGCTTTCTTT
.,TRBJ2-7,TRBV5-1,many,CASSQGGASVYEQYF,TGCGCCAGCAGCCAGGGGGGGGCCTCGGTCTACGAGCAGTACTTC
.,TRBJ2-2,TRBV12-3/TRBV12-4,many,CASSYGVLNTGELFF,TGTGCCAGCAGTTATGGGGTTTTGAACACCGGGGAGCTGTTTTTT
.,TRBJ2-2,TRBV12-3/TRBV12-4,many,CASSLAGDAGGELFF,TGTGCCAGCAGTTTAGCAGGGGATGCCGGCGGGGAGCTGTTTTTT
TRBD1,TRBJ1-1,TRBV18,few,CASNRGPNTEAFF,TGTGCCAGTAACAGGGGCCCGAACACTGAAGCTTTCTTT
.,TRBJ2-2,TRBV6-2/TRBV6-3,.,CASRDPHTGELFF,TGTGCCAGCAGGGACCCACACACCGGGGAGCTGTTTTTT
.,TRBJ1-1,TRBV20-1,many,CRASRDGNTEAFF,TGCAGGGCAAGCAGGGATGGGAACACTGAAGCTTTCTTT
TRBD1,TRBJ2-5,TRBV4-2,few,CASSQVGGTGRETQYF,TGTGCCAGCAGCCAAGTAGGAGGGACAGGGCGGGAGACCCAGTACTTC
.,TRBJ2-3,TRBV6-2/TRBV6-3,few,CASSYSGLYTDTQYF,TGTGCCAGCAGTTACTCGGGACTGTACACAGATACGCAGTATTTT
TRBD1,TRBJ1-6,TRBV5-1,.,CASSRTGGDLNSPLHF,TGCGCCAGCAGCCGGACAGGGGGTGACCTAAATTCACCCCTCCACTTT
.,TRBJ2-2,TRBV20-1,once,CSARDSNTGELFF,TGCAGTGCTAGAGACAGCAACACCGGGGAGCTGTTTTTT
.,TRBJ1-6,TRBV30,many,CAWKGSSPLHF,TGTGCCTGGAAGGGGAGTTCACCCCTCCACTTT
.,TRBJ2-7,TRBV30,.,CAWGTTGLEQYF,TGTGCCTGGGGAACCACAGGGCTCGAGCAGTACTTC
.,TRBJ2-5,TRBV4-1,.,CASSQQGYQETQYF,TGCGCCAGCAGCCAACAGGGGTACCAAGAGACCCAGTACTTC